The T cell receptor (beta chain) under discussion was sequenced for a study of blood T cell repertoires in COVID-19. Overall study context: COVID-19 samples, acute and convalescent, were from the United States, Italy and Spain. T cells, B-cell-depleted T cells, or PBMCs supplied cDNA or gDNA.

Trimming took 1 base from V and 7 from J; bases not matched to a gene: 4. CDR3 length equals 15 residues. Germline CDR1 and CDR2: LNHNV and YYDKDF (reference sequence). Per the original methods: Amplification from reference gene primers served as the basis for estimated nucleated cell counts. Sequencing was performed with immunoSEQ multiplex PCR; in TCRdb, only in-frame clones are kept and a portion is missing. That table furnishes V, J and clone size, whereas the DNA furnished D and trimming. Of about 21,000 clones in the sample, roughly 84% were seen once. The material sequenced was peripheral blood. The clonotype comes from a man between 35 and 55 years old with acute or convalescent COVID-19. The rearrangement joins TRBV15 to TRBJ1-1, with 12 bases that match TRBD1. CDR3 sequence reads: CATSRAGTGGYEAFF. DNA of the CDR3: TGTGCCACCAGCAGAGCCGGGACAGGGGGCTATGAAGCTTTCTTT. Complete variable domain (other parts from reference TRBV15 and TRBJ1-1): DAMVIQNPRYQVTQFGKPVTLSCSQTLNHNVMYWYQQKSSQAPKLLFHYYDKDFNNEADTPDNFQSRRPNTSFCFLDIRSPGLGDTAMYLCATSRAGTGGYEAFFGQGTRLTVV.